This passage covers 14 T cell receptor beta chains from one sample sequenced in a study of technical replicates of blood from a handful of donors. Using immunoSEQ multiplex PCR, the repertoire was profiled, and TCRdb retains in-frame clones only, with some absent. The profile shows fewer than 85,000 clones, roughly 89% of them singletons. The sequencing sample was made of T cells isolated from PBMCs. These TCRs come from a human donor in good health.

The rearrangement joins TRBV9 to TRBJ2-7, with 8 bases fitting TRBD2. CDR1 SGDLS and CDR2 YYNGEE come from the germline V gene. This CDR3 region has 15 residues. The junction had 6 bases not matched to a gene; V was cut back by 0 bases and J by 4 bases. This chain's CDR3 is CASSVGSGSLYEQYF. The CDR3 coding sequence is TGTGCCAGCAGCGTAGGCAGCGGGAGTCTGTACGAGCAGTACTTC.

V is TRBV19 and J is TRBJ2-2; the match to TRBD2 covers 8 bases. Germline V gene sequence: CDR1 LNHDA, CDR2 SQIVND (reference sequence). Trimming cost V 6 bases and J 6 bases; bases outside gene matches: 9. CDR3 length: 15 residues. The CDR3 loop reads CASSRGLVVAGELFF. Written as DNA, the CDR3 is TGTGCCAGTAGCCGGGGACTAGTGGTGGCCGGGGAGCTGTTTTTT.

The gene calls are TRBV6-5 and TRBJ2-3; D unclear. The CDR3 sequence is 14 residues long. Germline CDR1 is MNHEY and CDR2 is SVGAGI. Trimming shortened V by 1 base and J by 5 bases, and 10 bases separated the two germline ends. Written as DNA, the CDR3 is TGTGCCAGCAGTTACTTGTTGAGTGGAGATACGCAGTATTTT. Translated: CASSYLLSGDTQYF.

The V and J genes are TRBV11-3 and TRBJ2-7; D is unclear. Deletions cut 4 bases from V and 0 bases from J, with 7 bases between. Germline V gene lookup returns CDR1 SGHNT and CDR2 YENEEA. CDR3 size: 13 residues. This CDR3 is CASSSYGSYEQYF. CDR3 sequence (DNA): TGTGCCAGCAGCTCCTACGGCTCCTACGAGCAGTACTTC.

The chain uses TRBV4-2 and TRBJ2-2; no clear D gene. CDR3 length: 16 amino acids. Trimming left V 1 base short and J 6 bases short, with 15 bases between. Germline lookup yields CDR1 LGHNA and CDR2 YNFKEQ. CDR3 nucleotides: TGTGCCAGCAGCCAAGTTAGCTCCGGCGTTTCCGGGGAGCTGTTTTTT. It codes for CASSQVSSGVSGELFF.

V usage is TRBV27 and J usage is TRBJ2-7, with 13 bases lining up with TRBD2. J gave up 2 bases and V 6 bases, and 13 bases lay outside the gene matches. The CDR3 covers 18 residues. The V gene's germline CDR1 is MNHEY and CDR2 SMNVEV (reference sequence). In nucleotides, the CDR3 is TGTGCCAGCAGAGCTCTAGGACTAGCGGGAGTATCGCCCTACGAGCAGTACTTC. This encodes CASRALGLAGVSPYEQYF.

This sequence joins TRBV27 and TRBJ2-7, with D maybe TRBD2 (5 bases). Germline V gene data show CDR1 as MNHEY and CDR2 as SMNVEV (reference sequence). V dropped 0 bases and J dropped 5 bases, with 11 bases sitting between them. The length of the CDR3 is 14 residues. CDR3 nucleotides: TGTGCCAGCAGTTTATCCGGGGAGTCAGACGAGCAGTACTTC. Amino acids: CASSLSGESDEQYF.

The V gene is TRBV23-1, the J gene TRBJ1-1, with D hard to call. TRBV23-1 qualifies as an ORF whose function is uncertain. V lost 4 bases to trimming and J lost 2 bases, with 14 bases between them. The CDR3 loop spans 15 amino acids. The CDR3 region is CASSLWTGGNTEAFF. The CDR3 nucleotides read TGCGCCAGCAGTCTATGGACCGGAGGCAACACTGAAGCTTTCTTT.

The rearrangement uses TRBV2 and TRBJ2-2; D may be TRBD2 (6 bases). The germline gives CDR1 SNHLY, CDR2 FYNNEI. CDR3 length equals 15 residues. The ends were cut back, 6 bases at V and 6 bases at J, with 17 bases in the middle. The CDR3 region is CASRERLVVAGELFF. The DNA for the CDR3 is TGTGCCAGCAGGGAGCGACTAGTTGTTGCCGGGGAGCTGTTTTTT.

This clone appeared a single time. The CDR3 reads CASSQVRAGLALNEQFF. The DNA for the CDR3 is TGCGCCAGCAGCCAAGTGAGAGCAGGACTAGCTCTGAATGAGCAGTTCTTC. The chain has TRBV4-3 and TRBJ2-1, with 8 bases that match TRBD2. Trimming took 1 base from V and 7 from J; bases not matched to a gene: 12. The CDR3 runs to 17 residues. Germline V gives CDR1 LGHNA, CDR2 YSLEER.

CDR3 protein: CASSSTGDGYTF. In DNA, the CDR3 is TGTGCCAGCAGTTCGACCGGGGATGGCTACACCTTC. V and J are TRBV6-5 and TRBJ1-2; D unclear. The length of the CDR3 is 12 residues. Trimming took off 4 bases at V and 6 bases at J, with 9 bases between the two ends. Looked up from germline, CDR1 is MNHEY and CDR2 is SVGAGI.

The chain couples TRBV7-3 to TRBJ2-1, with 8 bases matching TRBD2. From germline, CDR1 is SGHTA and CDR2 FQGTGA. The CDR3 extends over 15 amino acids. The V and J ends lost 5 bases and 9 bases, in that order; junction bases with no gene match: 12. The chain's CDR3 is CASSPIAGWGTEQFF. CDR3 coding DNA: TGTGCCAGCAGCCCGATAGCGGGATGGGGAACTGAGCAGTTCTTC.

This chain connects TRBV6-1 to TRBJ2-1, with D uncertain. The CDR3 spans 15 residues. CDR1 is MNHNS, CDR2 SASEGT, per germline. V was shortened by 7 bases and J by 8 bases, with 21 bases between the two germline ends. The CDR3 region is CASIPPQSLYDEQFF. For the CDR3, the DNA is TGTGCCAGCATACCACCCCAGTCTTTATACGATGAGCAGTTCTTC.

The V call is TRBV7-3, the J call TRBJ2-3; D unresolved. V was cut by 2 bases and J by 2 bases, with 11 bases left in between. The V gene's germline CDR1 is SGHTA and CDR2 FQGTGA. The CDR3 sequence is 15 residues long. For the CDR3, the DNA is TGTGCCAGCAGCTTAGATGGGCAGTACACAGATACGCAGTATTTT. Residues: CASSLDGQYTDTQYF.